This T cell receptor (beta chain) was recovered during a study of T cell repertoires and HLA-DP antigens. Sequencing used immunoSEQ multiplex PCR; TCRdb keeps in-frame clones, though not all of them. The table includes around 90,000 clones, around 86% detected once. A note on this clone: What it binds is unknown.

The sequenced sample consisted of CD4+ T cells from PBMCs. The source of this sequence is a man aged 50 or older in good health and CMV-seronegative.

For the CDR3, the DNA is TGTGCCAGCACCCGACTAGCGGGAGCCCCCAACATTCAGTACTTC. Protein: CASTRLAGAPNIQYF. V and J are TRBV2 and TRBJ2-4; 12 bases are a match to TRBD2. Germline V gives CDR1 SNHLY, CDR2 FYNNEI. The CDR3 has 15 residues. Germline trimming cut 7 bases from V and 7 bases from J; bases unmatched to any gene: 8.